This T cell receptor (beta chain) was obtained from a study of cytomegalovirus exposure and HLA in healthy donors. This clone was counted a few times. The junction had 13 bases not matched to a gene; V was cut back by 7 bases and J by 4 bases. Germline CDR1 reads SNHLY; CDR2 reads FYNNEI. This CDR3 is 16 amino acids long. This PCR relied on a set of 60 Vbeta primers and 13 Jbeta primers. The method was immunoSEQ multiplex PCR; TCRdb's version includes in-frame clones alone and lacks a portion of them. The sample holds 150,000 to 200,000 clones, roughly 77% seen once. The source material was PBMCs. The chain joins TRBV2 to TRBJ2-7; 10 bases fit TRBD1. The receptor was isolated from a woman aged 40 to 50 in good health and CMV-seropositive. CDR3 nucleotide sequence: TGTGCCAGCACCCAACCCGGGACAGGGGTCGATTACGAGCAGTACTTC. Its protein is CASTQPGTGVDYEQYF.